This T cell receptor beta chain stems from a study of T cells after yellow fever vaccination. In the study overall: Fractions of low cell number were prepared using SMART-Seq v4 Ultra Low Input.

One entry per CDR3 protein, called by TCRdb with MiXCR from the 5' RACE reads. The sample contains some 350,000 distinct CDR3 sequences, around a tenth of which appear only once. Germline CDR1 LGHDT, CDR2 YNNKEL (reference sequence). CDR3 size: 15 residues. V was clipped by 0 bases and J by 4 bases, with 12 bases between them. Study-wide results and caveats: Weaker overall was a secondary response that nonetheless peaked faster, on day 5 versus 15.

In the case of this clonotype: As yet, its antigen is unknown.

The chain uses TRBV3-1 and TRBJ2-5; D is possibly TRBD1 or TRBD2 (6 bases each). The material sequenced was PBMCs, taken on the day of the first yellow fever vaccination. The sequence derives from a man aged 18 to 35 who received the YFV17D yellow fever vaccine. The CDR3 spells CASSQDEGGRETQYF. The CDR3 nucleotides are TGTGCCAGCAGCCAAGATGAAGGGGGGAGAGAGACCCAGTACTTC.